Listed here is a single TCR beta chain. This entry is derived from a study of blood T cell repertoires in COVID-19. Study-level information: The study drew acute and convalescent COVID-19 samples from the United States, Italy and Spain. T cells, B-cell-depleted T cells, or PBMCs supplied cDNA or gDNA.

Source study methods: From reference gene primer amplification, estimates of nucleated cell counts were derived. Some clones are missing from TCRdb's copy, which holds only in-frame ones; the method was immunoSEQ multiplex PCR. V and J calls and clone size come straight from that table; D and trimming were deduced from the DNA. This table has some 350,000 clones, around 87% appearing once. Trimming shortened V by 6 bases and J by 3 bases, and 12 bases separated the two germline ends. Germline-derived CDR1 and CDR2 are MGHDK and SYGVNS. The CDR3 totals 14 residues. The rearrangement joins TRBV25-1 to TRBJ1-5; D ambiguous. The clonotype originates from a man between 18 and 29 years old with active or convalescent COVID-19. Input material: peripheral blood. The CDR3 DNA reads as TGTGCCAGCAGCGCGGAACTTGACAATCAGCCCCAGCATTTT. Translation gives CASSAELDNQPQHF.